This T cell receptor (beta chain) originates from a study of blood T cells in healthy people across ages (dated by TCRdb to 2013 to 2016). Looking at the study overall: In model experiments, roughly one uniquely barcoded TCR beta cDNA molecule per two T cells was captured by template switching. Donors of different ages were randomly distributed across sequencing lanes to avoid experimental bias. The study analyzed two additional independent replicas of 1 million unique cDNA reads from the same blood draw for two donors, one aged 18 to 29 and one aged 80 or older. The study measured age-related changes in TCR beta repertoire diversity using deep sequencing normalized with unique cDNA molecular identifiers. Four age groups were formed from the donors: young (average roughly 15 years), middle-aged (approximately 40), aged (about 68) and long-lived (82).

The protocol used for the library was 5' RACE. A second PCR of 7 to 11 cycles was performed with a sample-barcoded 5' primer and a J-beta primer mix. Each TCR beta cDNA molecule received a unique molecular identifier from a template-switch 5' adaptor carrying 12 random nucleotides. Each sample yielded at least 3 million CDR3-containing paired-end reads. First-strand cDNA synthesis was performed from all RNA using the Mint cDNA synthesis kit, with priming by a TRBC-specific oligonucleotide. After uracil-DNA glycosylase treatment, a first 18-cycle PCR used universal primers M1SS and BC2_uni_R on all cDNA. On the study's bioinformatics: Each sample was normalized by randomly selecting 1 million high-quality reads, each carrying a distinct molecular identifier. Reads with shared molecular identifiers were discarded instead of being binned into consensus sequences. MiTCR, set to a Q25 quality threshold and the strictest error-elimination algorithm, was used for CDR3 identification, clonotype clustering and error correction. A nonparametric unseen species model with Euler transformation was used to estimate a lower bound on total TCR beta diversity. Using fastp at Q25 and MiXCR, TCRdb reprocessed the public reads and kept productive beta chains. When rows share a CDR3 protein, they turn into one entry using the most common DNA and genes. What appears here as the V and J calls and clone size reflects TCRdb's work, not the paper's. The sample yields approximately 2,000,000 distinct CDR3 sequences; about 39% were counted once. The ten largest account for 23% of the sample.

General findings and caveats noted by the study authors: Donor CMV infection status was unknown, potentially confounding age-related changes in expanded clonotypes. Since profiling was done on bulk unsorted PBMCs, naive and antigen-experienced compartments could not be conclusively compared. As age increased, observed TCR beta diversity per million T cells dropped in a roughly linear way, and a significant reduction was already evident by age approximately 40. Compared with the aged group, the long-lived group had more naive CD4+ T cells, fewer expanded clones and increased TCR diversity, suggesting age selection. Estimates of total diversity based on one million sequenced T cells were considered lower bounds and underestimates. There was a strong correlation between observed TCR beta diversity and the percentage of naive T cells measured by flow cytometry.

The donors were roughly 38 Caucasian individuals from Russia, aged roughly 6 to 90 years, who were systemically healthy. Each donor gave 8 to 10 milliliters of peripheral blood, collected into EDTA-treated Vacutainer tubes. Ficoll-Paque density-gradient centrifugation was used to isolate PBMCs, with at least 7 million per sample. Total RNA was extracted from PBMCs with Trizol reagent, with at least 6 micrograms obtained per sample. For every donor, an aliquot of PBMCs went through flow cytometry to measure the percentages of naive CD45RAhigh/CD27high T cells. Deletion took 6 bases off V and 2 bases off J, with a span of 19 bases between the germline ends. CDR1 is given as DFQATT and CDR2 as SNEGSKA, both from the germline V gene (reference sequence). The CDR3 starts with the cysteine, ends with the phenylalanine, and has 15 residues. Of the read, only the CDR3 DNA is kept; its 45 bases are in frame from base 1.

In regard to this clonotype: Its antigen has not been determined. The sample holds no much larger clone one base away, and base qualities are not on file.

The sample taken for sequencing was blood. Recombination linked TRBV20-1 to TRBJ1-2, with no D gene named confidently. This TCR was recovered from a human donor in good health. The nucleotide sequence reads TGCAGTGCCAAGGCCGGTGCGGGTGAAAACTATGGCTACACCTTC. It encodes CSAKAGAGENYGYTF.